The 23 T cell receptor beta chains listed next were all sequenced from one sample in a study of stem cell transplantation in POMP-related autoinflammatory disease. Clones were read by immunoSEQ multiplex PCR, and TCRdb kept only the in-frame ones, dropping some. In the table there are 9,000 to 10,000 clones, about 76% of which are singletons. The specimen comprised CD4+ T cells from PBMCs, sampled after stem cell transplantation. These receptors were obtained from a human patient with POMP-related autoinflammation and immune dysregulation (PRAID). Some T cells may originate from the graft donor.

The J gene is TRBJ1-1, the V gene TRBV5-1, with D maybe TRBD1 (6 bases). The CDR3 covers 13 residues. Germline assignment: CDR1 SGHRS and CDR2 YFSETQ. The germline V and J ends were trimmed by 1 base and 6 bases, with 10 bases remaining between them. As DNA, the CDR3 is TGCGCCAGCAGCTTGCGGGGGGCTTCTGAAGCTTTCTTT. Translation: CASSLRGASEAFF.

The genes are TRBV27 and TRBJ2-7; no clear D gene. The V end lost 1 base, the J end lost 3 bases, and 1 base lay between the germline ends. The V gene's germline CDR1 is MNHEY and CDR2 SMNVEV (reference sequence). The CDR3 loop spans 11 amino acids. The CDR3 nucleotides read TGTGCCAGCAGTTTATACTACGAGCAGTACTTC. Translation: CASSLYYEQYF.

The chain recombines TRBV19 with TRBJ1-2; 7 nucleotides line up with TRBD1. CDR1 is LNHDA, CDR2 SQIVND, per germline (reference sequence). The CDR3 length is 14 residues. Trimming removed 6 bases from V and 10 bases from J; junction bases left unmatched: 14. The CDR3 sequence: CASRPTGDIWDYTF. The CDR3 DNA sequence: TGTGCCAGTAGGCCAACAGGGGACATCTGGGACTACACCTTC.

For the CDR3, the DNA is TGTGCCAGCACCCATCAGCCAAGCTACGAGCAGTACTTC. Translation gives CASTHQPSYEQYF. The genes are TRBV6-5 and TRBJ2-7; no reliable D call. The CDR3 runs 13 residues. Per the germline V gene, CDR1 is MNHEY and CDR2 is SVGAGI. Trimming removed 7 bases at V and 3 bases at J, with 13 bases between.

The V call is TRBV6-5, the J call TRBJ2-7; D is unresolved. With 10 bases removed from V and 2 bases from J, the gap between germline ends came to 15 bases. The CDR3 has 13 residues. CDR1 and CDR2 from the germline V gene are MNHEY and SVGAGI. CDR3 sequence: CATSLGRTYEQYF. The DNA for the CDR3 is TGTGCCACCAGCCTCGGAAGAACCTACGAGCAGTACTTC.

The genes are TRBV11-2 and TRBJ1-1, with 9 bases matching TRBD1. The trim removed 4 bases at V and 7 bases at J, leaving 4 bases unmatched. The CDR3 length is 13 residues. The germline gives CDR1 SGHAT, CDR2 FQNNGV. CDR3 DNA: TGTGCCAGCAGCTCGGGACAGGGCAATGAAGCTTTCTTT. Encoded protein: CASSSGQGNEAFF.

The chain joins TRBV12-3 or TRBV12-4 to TRBJ1-5; D may be TRBD1 (5 bases). There are 13 residues in the CDR3. Between the trimmed V and J ends, which lost 10 bases and 5 bases, there was a span of 15 bases. CDR3 region: CATREGPYQPQHF. CDR3 sequence (DNA): TGTGCCACCAGGGAGGGACCCTATCAGCCCCAGCATTTT.

The J gene is TRBJ2-2, the V gene TRBV27, with 11 bases lining up with TRBD1. Germline assignment: CDR1 MNHEY and CDR2 SMNVEV (reference sequence). This CDR3 spans 16 amino acids. V shed 2 bases, J shed 4 bases, and the junction held 3 bases outside the gene matches. CDR3 loop: CASSLGQGAVTGELFF. The DNA for the CDR3 is TGTGCCAGCAGTTTAGGACAGGGGGCGGTCACCGGGGAGCTGTTTTTT.

The chain recombines TRBV19 with TRBJ1-1; D might be TRBD1 (6 bases). CDR3 length equals 13 residues. V was clipped by 3 bases and J by 7 bases, with 12 bases between them. Germline values: CDR1 LNHDA, CDR2 SQIVND (reference sequence). CDR3 nucleotides: TGTGCCAGTAGTATGGAGACGGACAGTGAAGCTTTCTTT. Amino acid sequence: CASSMETDSEAFF.

The rearrangement links TRBV28 to TRBJ1-4; 7 positions match TRBD1. The CDR3 has 16 residues. V lost 6 bases to trimming and J lost 3 bases; unmatched junction nucleotides: 10. Germline V gives CDR1 MDHEN, CDR2 SYDVKM. The CDR3 bases are TGTGCCAGCAGCCCAATGCCGGGACAGCCTAATGAAAAACTGTTTTTT. It yields the protein CASSPMPGQPNEKLFF.

J is TRBJ1-3 and V is TRBV6-5, with 9 bases matching TRBD1. CDR1 is MNHEY and CDR2 is SVGAGI in the germline V gene. The CDR3 runs to 14 residues. V trimming: 10 bases; J trimming: 2 bases; junction bases outside the gene matches: 6. CDR3 DNA: TGTGCCACTTCCCGACAGGGGGCTGGAAACACCATATATTTT. This sequence encodes CATSRQGAGNTIYF.

In its sample, this clone was seen a few times. The CDR3 coding sequence is TGTGCCCTCGATGGGGAGCGGGAGGGCTACGAGCAGTACTTC. It is translated as CALDGEREGYEQYF. The rearrangement links TRBV7-2 to TRBJ2-7; TRBD2 agrees at 10 bases. V lost 11 bases, J lost 3 bases, and 10 bases stayed unmatched. The CDR3 has 14 residues. Looked up from germline, CDR1 is SGHTA and CDR2 is FQGNSA.

The V gene is TRBV6-6, the J gene TRBJ2-2; 7 bases map to TRBD1. V gave up 7 bases and J gave up 6 bases; unmatched junction bases: 5. CDR3 length: 13 residues. The germline gives CDR1 MNHNY, CDR2 SVGAGI (reference sequence). The CDR3 loop reads CASILQGPGELFF. CDR3 bases: TGTGCCAGCATTCTACAGGGGCCCGGGGAGCTGTTTTTT.

This chain joins TRBV18 and TRBJ1-4, with TRBD1 matching 9 bases. Trimming at V came to 3 bases and at J to 7 bases, leaving 3 bases not matched to a gene. Germline assignment: CDR1 KGHSH and CDR2 LQKENI. CDR3 length: 14 residues. The CDR3 coding sequence is TGTGCCAGCTCACCGGGACAGGGTGGTGAAAAACTGTTTTTT. This gives the protein CASSPGQGGEKLFF.

The chain couples TRBV7-3 to TRBJ2-5; possibly TRBD2 for D (6 bases). V dropped 5 bases and J dropped 2 bases, with 9 bases sitting between them. Germline V gives CDR1 SGHTA, CDR2 FQGTGA. This CDR3 has 13 amino acids. Written as DNA, the CDR3 is TGTGCCAGCAGCGGCCGGGGGCAAGAGACCCAGTACTTC. It codes for CASSGRGQETQYF.

The rearrangement links TRBV3-1 (or the pseudogene TRBV3-2) to TRBJ2-7, with D unresolved. Germline loops: CDR1 LGHDT, CDR2 YNNKEL (reference sequence). Trimming took off 1 base at V and 4 bases at J, with 17 bases between the two ends. The CDR3 spans 16 residues. CDR3 protein: CASSQVAAGARYEQYF. CDR3 bases: TGTGCCAGCAGCCAAGTCGCGGCAGGAGCACGATACGAGCAGTACTTC.

V gene TRBV6-5 combines with J gene TRBJ2-7; 7 positions match TRBD1. The CDR3 has 14 residues. Germline CDR1 MNHEY, CDR2 SVGAGI. The trim removed 5 bases at V and 2 bases at J, leaving 6 bases unmatched. The CDR3 sequence: CASSKGQKAYEQYF. The DNA of the CDR3 is TGTGCCAGCAGTAAGGGACAGAAAGCCTACGAGCAGTACTTC.

The J gene is TRBJ1-1, the V gene TRBV14; TRBD1 is a possible D gene (6 bases). Germline CDR1 SGHDN, CDR2 FVKESK. The germline V and J ends were trimmed by 1 base and 2 bases, with 11 bases remaining between them. CDR3 length equals 15 residues. The CDR3 DNA follows: TGTGCCAGCAGCCAAGGAGGACAGTTAAACACTGAAGCTTTCTTT. Translated, it gives CASSQGGQLNTEAFF.

The V call is TRBV24-1, the J call TRBJ2-1, with 7 positions matching TRBD1. The V gene end was trimmed by 4 bases and the J gene end by 8 bases; junction bases not matched to a gene: 7. Germline V gives CDR1 KGHDR, CDR2 SFDVKD. The CDR3 is made up of 14 amino acids. CDR3 sequence: CATSETGSDDEQFF. As DNA, the CDR3 is TGTGCCACCAGTGAGACAGGGTCCGACGATGAGCAGTTCTTC.

This sequence joins TRBV28 and TRBJ2-1; the match to TRBD2 covers 9 bases. The ends lost 7 bases at V and 2 bases at J; junction bases unmatched: 15. The CDR3 is 18 residues long. CDR1 is MDHEN and CDR2 is SYDVKM in the germline V gene. CDR3 sequence reads: CASMKVAGVPRPYNEQFF. CDR3 bases: TGTGCCAGCATGAAGGTAGCGGGAGTTCCGAGGCCCTACAATGAGCAGTTCTTC.

The chain carries TRBV7-9 and TRBJ2-3; D unresolved. Trimming removed 1 base from V and 7 bases from J, with 9 bases in between. The V gene's germline CDR1 is SEHNR and CDR2 FQNEAQ (reference sequence). CDR3 length equals 13 residues. The CDR3 loop is CASSLEERNTQYF. The CDR3 DNA sequence: TGTGCCAGCAGCTTAGAAGAACGAAATACGCAGTATTTT.

The V and J genes are TRBV6-5 and TRBJ2-6; D is unclear. There are 16 residues in the CDR3. With 1 base removed from V and 0 bases from J, the gap between germline ends came to 7 bases. CDR1 MNHEY and CDR2 SVGAGI come from the germline V gene. CDR3 residues: CASSYYKVSGANVLTF. In DNA, the CDR3 is TGTGCCAGCAGTTACTATAAAGTCTCTGGGGCCAACGTCCTGACTTTC.

The DNA of the CDR3 is TGTGCCAGCAATTCAGGGACAGCCTACGAGCAGTACTTC. This sequence encodes CASNSGTAYEQYF. The rearrangement joins TRBV28 to TRBJ2-7, with TRBD1 matching 7 bases. CDR1 MDHEN and CDR2 SYDVKM come from the germline V gene. This CDR3 contains 13 residues. The ends lost 7 bases at V and 2 bases at J; junction bases unmatched: 5.